The rows below give T cell receptor beta chains drawn from one sample of a study of blood T cell repertoires in COVID-19. Assay used: immunoSEQ multiplex PCR; TCRdb lists only in-frame clones, some missing. The sample has a few hundred thousand clones, about 90% seen once; the top ten hold around 2.3%. Sequences were obtained from peripheral blood. These receptor sequences come from a woman between 55 and 75 years old with COVID-19, enrolled during active disease. CDR3s include the opening cysteine and the closing phenylalanine or tryptophan. A D gene is named only where the DNA matches it firmly. A row's size may be missing; if present it is once, few, many or a size class.

D	size	V	J	DNA	CDR3
-	-	TRBV15	TRBJ1-5	TGTGCCACCAGCAGAGACAGGATTGCCCAGCCCCAGCATTTT	CATSRDRIAQPQHF
-	-	TRBV19	TRBJ1-5	TGTGCCAGTAGTCCTACTTGGGGCTCCAATCAGCCCCAGCATTTT	CASSPTWGSNQPQHF
-	-	TRBV19	TRBJ1-4	TGTGCCAGTAGTCAAGTGGGGAGATCAACTAATGAAAAACTGTTTTTT	CASSQVGRSTNEKLFF
-	-	TRBV7-7	TRBJ2-5	TGTGCTAGCAGCTTAGCAGGAAGCGAAAGAGGAGAGACCCAGTACTTC	CASSLAGSERGETQYF
TRBD2	-	TRBV11-2	TRBJ2-2	TGTGCCAGCAGCCTGAGCGGGGTCGGGGAGCTGTTTTTT	CASSLSGVGELFF
TRBD1	-	TRBV19	TRBJ2-5	TGTGCCAGTAGTTTCCAGGGGGCGCAAGAGACCCAGTACTTC	CASSFQGAQETQYF
TRBD1	-	TRBV5-1	TRBJ1-1	TGCGCCAGCAGCTTGGTAGGGGGCCGGAACACTGAAGCTTTCTTT	CASSLVGGRNTEAFF
-	-	TRBV2	TRBJ1-5	TGTGCCAGCCGTGTCGGGGGAGGACAGCCCCAGCATTTT	CASRVGGGQPQHF
-	few	TRBV7-9	TRBJ1-1	TGTGCCAGCAGCCCTCTCAACACTGAAGCTTTCTTT	CASSPLNTEAFF
TRBD1	-	TRBV4-1	TRBJ2-2	TGCGCCAGCAGCCAGAGACAGGGCACCGGGGAGCTGTTTTTT	CASSQRQGTGELFF
TRBD1	-	TRBV10-1	TRBJ2-5	TGCGCCAGCAGAGAAAAAGGGAGCCAGGGGGCGGGAGAGACCCAGTACTTC	CASREKGSQGAGETQYF
-	-	TRBV11-2	TRBJ1-6	TGTGCCAGCAGCTTGGCAGGGACTGGTTCACCCCTCCACTTT	CASSLAGTGSPLHF
-	-	TRBV10-1	TRBJ2-7	TGCGCCATCCTGAGACAGGGAGGTTTTAAGTACGAGCAGTACTTC	CAILRQGGFKYEQYF
-	-	TRBV2	TRBJ1-1	TGTGCCAGCAGTGGGCAGGGTGGGGCTGAAGCTTTCTTT	CASSGQGGAEAFF
-	-	TRBV4-3	TRBJ1-5	TGCGCCAGCAGCCCCTCCGGGGATCAGCCCCAGCATTTT	CASSPSGDQPQHF
TRBD1	-	TRBV7-8	TRBJ1-4	TGTGCCAGCAGCCTCGACAGGGGGAGTGAAAAACTGTTTTTT	CASSLDRGSEKLFF
TRBD2	-	TRBV19	TRBJ2-7	TGTGCCAGTAGTATTGGTCGACTAGCAGACGAGCAGTACTTC	CASSIGRLADEQYF
TRBD1	-	TRBV4-3	TRBJ1-1	TGCGCCAGCAGCCAGGGACAGGGATTCACTGAAGCTTTCTTT	CASSQGQGFTEAFF
-	-	TRBV7-9	TRBJ2-7	TGTGCCAGCAGCTTAGCGGGAGCCGAGCAGTACTTC	CASSLAGAEQYF
-	-	TRBV15	TRBJ2-1	TGTGCCACCAGCAGACTTGTGGGGGCCGATGAGCAGTTCTTC	CATSRLVGADEQFF
TRBD1	-	TRBV7-3	TRBJ2-1	TGTGCCAGCAGCGACAGGCGGGACAGGGGGCAAGATGAGCAGTTCTTC	CASSDRRDRGQDEQFF
-	-	TRBV7-8	TRBJ1-1	TGTGCCAGCAGCCTTACCGGGACAAGGTTTGAAGCTTTCTTT	CASSLTGTRFEAFF
-	few	TRBV19	TRBJ1-2	TGTGCCAGTAGTTCCCGGGGGACCCGAACTAACTATGGCTACACCTTC	CASSSRGTRTNYGYTF
TRBD1	-	TRBV18	TRBJ1-3	TGTGCCAGCTCCTATCACGGCTCGGGACAGGGTAACTCTGGAAACACCATATATTTT	CASSYHGSGQGNSGNTIYF
-	-	TRBV15	TRBJ2-3	TGTGCCACCAGCAGAGATCCCCTCACATACACAGATACGCAGTATTTT	CATSRDPLTYTDTQYF
-	-	TRBV12-3/TRBV12-4	TRBJ1-5	TGTGCCAGCAGTTTGGGTCAGGATCAGCCCCAGCATTTT	CASSLGQDQPQHF
-	-	TRBV5-6	TRBJ1-6	TGTGCCAGCAGCTTTTGGGGCGGGAAGTTTTCACCCCTCCACTTT	CASSFWGGKFSPLHF
-	-	TRBV7-2	TRBJ2-1	TGTGCCAGCAGCTTGTCATACGGGACAGAGCAGTTCTTC	CASSLSYGTEQFF
-	medium-sized	TRBV25-1	TRBJ1-1	TGTGCCAGCAGTGAACAGGGTTTGAACACTGAAGCTTTCTTT	CASSEQGLNTEAFF
TRBD1	-	TRBV5-3	TRBJ2-7	TGTGCCAGAAGCTCCGACAGGGGACCCTACGAGCAGTACTTC	CARSSDRGPYEQYF
-	-	TRBV6-6	TRBJ1-5	TGTGCCAGCAGTTTCGGGGGAAATCAGCCCCAGCATTTT	CASSFGGNQPQHF
-	-	TRBV6-5	TRBJ1-5	TGTGCCAGCAGTCCCACAGACAGAAGCAATCAGCCCCAGCATTTT	CASSPTDRSNQPQHF
-	-	TRBV3-1/TRBV3-2	TRBJ1-2	TGTGCCAGCAGCCAAGAAGTGTGGCAGGGGCTCAACGGCTACACCTTC	CASSQEVWQGLNGYTF
-	-	TRBV27	TRBJ1-1	TGTGCCAGCAGGCCGCTTCCCGCGAGGAACACTGAAGCTTTCTTT	CASRPLPARNTEAFF
-	-	TRBV27	TRBJ1-1	TGTGCCAGCAGTTTATTGGGGAGTCCTCTCCCCTACACTGAAGCTTTCTTT	CASSLLGSPLPYTEAFF
-	-	TRBV28	TRBJ1-1	TGTGCCAGCAGAAGCGCGGGGGAAGCCACTGAAGCTTTCTTT	CASRSAGEATEAFF
-	-	TRBV6-5	TRBJ1-2	TGTGCCAGCAGTTATAACGGGGGGCCGATCTCTGGCTACACCTTC	CASSYNGGPISGYTF
TRBD1	-	TRBV19	TRBJ1-1	TGTGCCAGTAGTGCCTCGGGACAGGGAAGGTGGACTGAAGCTTTCTTT	CASSASGQGRWTEAFF
-	-	TRBV30	TRBJ1-1	TGTGCCTGGAGTCGGACAGCGAACACTGAAGCTTTCTTT	CAWSRTANTEAFF
-	-	TRBV29-1	TRBJ2-5	TGCAGCGTTGAACAGGGGGAGACCCAGTACTTC	CSVEQGETQYF
TRBD1	-	TRBV7-2	TRBJ2-7	TGTGCCAGCAGCACCCGACAGGGGGCTCTCTACGAGCAGTACTTC	CASSTRQGALYEQYF
-	-	TRBV11-3	TRBJ1-2	TGTGCCAGCAGCTCAAGGGCGGACAGTTATGGCTACACCTTC	CASSSRADSYGYTF
-	-	TRBV18	TRBJ2-3	TGTGCCAGCTCACCCCGCGGGGCCAAGGACACAGATACGCAGTATTTT	CASSPRGAKDTDTQYF
TRBD1	-	TRBV6-4	TRBJ2-2	TGTGCCAGCAGAGGACAGGGTGGCACCGGGGAGCTGTTTTTT	CASRGQGGTGELFF
TRBD1	-	TRBV10-3	TRBJ1-1	TGTGCCATCAGTGAGTATTTCGAGGGGGCCACTGAAGCTTTCTTT	CAISEYFEGATEAFF
TRBD1	-	TRBV5-1	TRBJ1-2	TGCGCCAGCAGAAACAGGGGTTTGGGCTACACCTTC	CASRNRGLGYTF
TRBD1	-	TRBV6-4	TRBJ1-5	TGTGCCACCGCACTCGACAGGGATCAGCCCCAGCATTTT	CATALDRDQPQHF
-	-	TRBV10-3	TRBJ2-6	TGTGCCATCAACGAGGGCAAGCCCTCTGGGGCCAACGTCCTGACTTTC	CAINEGKPSGANVLTF
-	-	TRBV6-2/TRBV6-3	TRBJ1-2	TGTGCCAGCAGTTACCCGGGGAGGAGGCTTAACTATGGCTACACCTTC	CASSYPGRRLNYGYTF
TRBD1	-	TRBV7-3	TRBJ1-2	TGTGCCAGCAGCTTGCGTGGTTGGGGGACAGGACAAGACTATGGCTACACCTTC	CASSLRGWGTGQDYGYTF
TRBD1	-	TRBV6-5	TRBJ2-5	TGTGCCAGCAGTTACCGTGGCAGGGGGCGTGAGACCCAGTACTTC	CASSYRGRGRETQYF
TRBD2	-	TRBV3-1/TRBV3-2	TRBJ2-2	TGTGCCAGCAGCCCGGGGACTAGCGGGGGGAACACCGGGGAGCTGTTTTTT	CASSPGTSGGNTGELFF
-	-	TRBV15	TRBJ2-7	TGTGCCACCAGCAGAGACAGGGTAGTAGACGAGCAGTACTTC	CATSRDRVVDEQYF
-	-	TRBV29-1	TRBJ2-7	TGCAGCGTTGAAGGGGGGGCCTACGAGCAGTACTTC	CSVEGGAYEQYF